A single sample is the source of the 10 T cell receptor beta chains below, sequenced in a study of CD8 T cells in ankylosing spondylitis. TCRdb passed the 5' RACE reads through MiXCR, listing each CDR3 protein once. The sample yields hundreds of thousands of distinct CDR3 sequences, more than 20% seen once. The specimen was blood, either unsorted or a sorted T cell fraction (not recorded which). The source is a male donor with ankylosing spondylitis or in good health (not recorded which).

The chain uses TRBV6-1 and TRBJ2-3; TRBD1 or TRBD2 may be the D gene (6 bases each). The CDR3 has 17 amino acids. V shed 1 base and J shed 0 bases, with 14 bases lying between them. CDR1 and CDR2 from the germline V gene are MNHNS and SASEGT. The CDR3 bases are TGTGCCAGCAGTGAAGAGGATTGGGGGGCAAGCACAGATACGCAGTATTTT. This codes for CASSEEDWGASTDTQYF.

The CDR3 region has the DNA TGTGCCAGCAGTTTTAGGCTGAACTACGAGCAGTACTTC. This sequence encodes CASSFRLNYEQYF. The chain uses TRBV27 and TRBJ2-7; D is unresolved. The ends were cut back, 3 bases at V and 3 bases at J, with 9 bases in the middle. The CDR3 contains 13 residues. Germline CDR1 and CDR2: MNHEY and SMNVEV (reference sequence).

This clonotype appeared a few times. The CDR3 protein is CASSWGRTNSPLHF. The DNA of the CDR3 is TGTGCCAGCAGCTGGGGACGGACAAATTCACCCCTCCACTTT. The chain is built from TRBV7-9 and TRBJ1-6, with a possible D match to TRBD1 (5 bases). V lost 4 bases and J 7 bases, leaving 11 bases between the germline ends. The CDR3 runs to 14 residues. The germline V gene has CDR1 SEHNR and CDR2 FQNEAQ (reference sequence). The full variable domain, with the rest looked up from reference TRBV7-9 and TRBJ1-6, is DTGVSQNPRHKITKRGQNVTFRCDPISEHNRLYWYRQTLGQGPEFLTYFQNEAQLEKSRLLSDRFSAERPKGSFSTLEIQRTEQGDSAMYLCASSWGRTNSPLHFGNGTRLTVT.

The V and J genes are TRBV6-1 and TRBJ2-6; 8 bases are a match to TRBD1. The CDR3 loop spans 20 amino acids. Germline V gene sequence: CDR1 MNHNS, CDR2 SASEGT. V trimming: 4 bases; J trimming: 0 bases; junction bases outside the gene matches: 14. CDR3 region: CASSGQTWDRTSSGANVLTF. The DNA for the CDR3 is TGTGCCAGCAGTGGGCAGACTTGGGACAGGACGAGCTCTGGGGCCAACGTCCTGACTTTC.

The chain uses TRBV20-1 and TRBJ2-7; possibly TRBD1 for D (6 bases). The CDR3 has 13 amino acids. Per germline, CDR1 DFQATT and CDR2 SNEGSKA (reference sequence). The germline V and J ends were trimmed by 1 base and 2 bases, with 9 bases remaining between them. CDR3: CSARGTATYEQYF. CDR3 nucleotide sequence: TGCAGTGCTAGAGGGACAGCTACCTACGAGCAGTACTTC.

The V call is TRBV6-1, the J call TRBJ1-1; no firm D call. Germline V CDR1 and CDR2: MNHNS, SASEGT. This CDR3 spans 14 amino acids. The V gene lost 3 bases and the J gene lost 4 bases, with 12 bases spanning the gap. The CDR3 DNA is TGTGCCAGCAGTGATGGGTGGTTCGGCACTGAAGCTTTCTTT. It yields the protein CASSDGWFGTEAFF.

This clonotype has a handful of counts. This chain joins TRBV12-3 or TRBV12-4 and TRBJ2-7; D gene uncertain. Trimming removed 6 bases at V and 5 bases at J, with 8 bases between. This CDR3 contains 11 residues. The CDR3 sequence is CASRALDEQYF. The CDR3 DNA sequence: TGTGCCAGCAGGGCTCTGGACGAGCAGTACTTC.

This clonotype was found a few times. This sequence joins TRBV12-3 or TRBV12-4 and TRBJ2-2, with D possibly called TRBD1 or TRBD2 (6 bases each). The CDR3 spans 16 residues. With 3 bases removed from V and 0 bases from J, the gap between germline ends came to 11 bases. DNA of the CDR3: TGTGCCAGCAGTTTGGGGGGCAGGGCGAACACCGGGGAGCTGTTTTTT. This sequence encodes CASSLGGRANTGELFF.

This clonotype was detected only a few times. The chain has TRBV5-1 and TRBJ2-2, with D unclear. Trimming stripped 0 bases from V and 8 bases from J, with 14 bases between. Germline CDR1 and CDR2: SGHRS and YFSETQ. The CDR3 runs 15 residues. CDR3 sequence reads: CASSLEAWAMGELFF. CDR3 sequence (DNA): TGCGCCAGCAGCTTGGAAGCCTGGGCGATGGGGGAGCTGTTTTTT.

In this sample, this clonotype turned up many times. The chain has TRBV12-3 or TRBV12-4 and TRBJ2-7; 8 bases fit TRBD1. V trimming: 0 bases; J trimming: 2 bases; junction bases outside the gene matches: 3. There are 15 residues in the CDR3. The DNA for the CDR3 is TGTGCCAGCAGTTTAGCGGGGGGACAGGCCTACGAGCAGTACTTC. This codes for CASSLAGGQAYEQYF.